This entry lists 27 T cell receptor beta chains sequenced from one sample in a study of shared clonotypes between healthy human individuals. Profiled with immunoSEQ multiplex PCR; TCRdb holds only in-frame clones, not every one. Of about 870,000 clones listed, 80% to 95% were seen once; the top ten hold about 25%. CD8 cells classed as naive were CD45RO-negative and positively selected for CCR7, excluding terminally differentiated effector memory CD45RA+ cells. The material sequenced was naive CD8+ T cells sorted from blood. These receptors originate from a man aged 30 to 39 in good health.

The chain joins TRBV11-3 to TRBJ2-3; weak D call: TRBD1 (6 bases). V dropped 2 bases and J dropped 5 bases, with 11 bases sitting between them. The germline CDR1 and CDR2 sequences are SGHNT and YENEEA. The CDR3 has 14 residues. The CDR3 is CASSLRHREDTQYF. CDR3 sequence (DNA): TGTGCCAGCAGCTTAAGGCACAGGGAAGATACGCAGTATTTT.

This clone was detected a few times. V and J are TRBV5-1 and TRBJ1-1; D gene uncertain. CDR1 and CDR2 from the germline V gene are SGHRS and YFSETQ. The ends were cut back, 5 bases at V and 3 bases at J, with 17 bases in the middle. This CDR3 has 15 amino acids. Here the CDR3 DNA reads TGCGCCAGCAGGGATCGGCGCGGCGACTACACTGAAGCTTTCTTT. Translating it yields CASRDRRGDYTEAFF.

V is TRBV21-1 and J is TRBJ2-7; no DNA check was done on the table's D call, TRBD2. TRBV21-1 is flagged as a pseudogene. The CDR3 totals 13 residues. The CDR3 sequence: CASKYGRANEQYF. The CDR3 DNA reads as TGTGCCAGCAAGTACGGGAGGGCGAACGAGCAGTACTTC.

On this clone itself: This same CDR3 is encoded by further DNA sequences in the sample. In DNA, the CDR3 is TGTGCCAGCAGGGAACTATACGAGCAGTACTTC. It specifies CASRELYEQYF. The chain has TRBV2 and TRBJ2-7; D call uncertain. The CDR3 consists of 11 residues. V was clipped by 6 bases and J by 4 bases, with 7 bases between them. Germline-derived CDR1 and CDR2 are SNHLY and FYNNEI. The full variable domain, in which reference TRBV2 and TRBJ2-7 provide the parts outside the CDR3, is EPEVTQTPSHQVTQMGQEVILRCVPISNHLYFYWYRQILGQKVEFLVSFYNNEISEKSEIFDDQFSVERPDGSNFTLKIRSTKLEDSAMYFCASRELYEQYFGPGTRLTVT.

The DNA of the CDR3 is TGTGCCAGCAGCCTATCGGGGACTAGCGGGACCTACGAGCAGTACTTC. Its protein is CASSLSGTSGTYEQYF. This rearrangement joins TRBV27 to TRBJ2-7; 13 positions match TRBD2. The germline V gene encodes CDR1 MNHEY and CDR2 SMNVEV (reference sequence). With V trimmed by 6 bases and J by 2 bases, 7 bases remained unmatched. There are 16 residues in the CDR3.

The rearrangement uses TRBV6-5 and TRBJ1-1; TRBD1 is a possible D gene (6 bases). V was shortened by 7 bases and J by 2 bases, with 14 bases between the two germline ends. CDR1 and CDR2 (germline): MNHEY, SVGAGI. This CDR3 contains 14 residues. The CDR3 DNA is TGTGCCAGCAACGAACAGGGAAGTAACACTGAAGCTTTCTTT. This codes for CASNEQGSNTEAFF.

This chain links TRBV7-9 with TRBJ2-7, with D perhaps matching TRBD1 (5 bases). V was pared by 2 bases and J by 3 bases, with 17 bases between. The CDR3 extends over 16 amino acids. CDR1 and CDR2 from the germline V gene are SEHNR and FQNEAQ (reference sequence). In DNA form, the CDR3 reads TGTGCCAGCAGCTTAACGGACGGACAACTAATCTACGAGCAGTACTTC. Protein product: CASSLTDGQLIYEQYF.

The chain employs TRBV7-9 and TRBJ2-1, with D perhaps matching TRBD2 (5 bases). CDR3 size: 16 residues. Germline-derived CDR1 and CDR2 are SEHNR and FQNEAQ (reference sequence). Trimming stripped 5 bases from V and 9 bases from J, with 23 bases between. The CDR3 here is CASSPGLAAARREQFF. In DNA, the CDR3 is TGTGCCAGCAGCCCAGGACTCGCAGCCGCCCGACGTGAGCAGTTCTTC.

This chain links TRBV28 with TRBJ2-5; 7 bases fit TRBD2. With V trimmed by 6 bases and J by 3 bases, 13 bases remained unmatched. Germline assignment: CDR1 MDHEN and CDR2 SYDVKM. CDR3 length equals 16 residues. The CDR3 nucleotides are TGTGCCAGCAGGGAACTCGGGCTAGCGGAGAAAGAGACCCAGTACTTC. Translation: CASRELGLAEKETQYF.

The chain couples TRBV7-9 to TRBJ2-5; D may be TRBD1 or TRBD2 (5 bases each). Germline V gene sequence: CDR1 SEHNR, CDR2 FQNEAQ (reference sequence). Trimming took off 4 bases at V and 5 bases at J, with 23 bases between the two ends. CDR3 length: 17 amino acids. CDR3 region: CASSSSRAAVGWETQYF. CDR3 in DNA: TGTGCCAGCAGCTCAAGCAGGGCAGCGGTTGGATGGGAGACCCAGTACTTC.

In the case of this clone: In the same sample, other DNA sequences code for this CDR3. V is TRBV6-1 and J is TRBJ2-2; 9 nucleotides align to TRBD1. After removal of 9 bases from V and 5 bases from J, the junction contained 4 bases not matched to a gene. This CDR3 has 13 amino acids. Germline V gene sequence: CDR1 MNHNS, CDR2 SASEGT. The CDR3 DNA reads TGTGCCAGTGAGACAGGGGGTACCGGGGAGCTGTTTTTT. Amino acids: CASETGGTGELFF.

V gene TRBV6-1 combines with J gene TRBJ1-1; D is possibly TRBD1 (5 bases). This CDR3 is 14 amino acids long. The ends were cut back, 6 bases at V and 1 base at J, with 12 bases in the middle. CDR1 MNHNS and CDR2 SASEGT come from the germline V gene. The CDR3 DNA reads TGTGCCAGCAGCTTCGGGGGGACGAACACTGAAGCTTTCTTT. Its translation: CASSFGGTNTEAFF.

This clone was picked up a small number of times. The chain carries TRBV11-2 and TRBJ2-7, with 10 bases aligning to TRBD2. V was pared by 4 bases and J by 3 bases, with 3 bases of the junction left unmatched. The CDR3 has 14 amino acids. Germline lookup yields CDR1 SGHAT and CDR2 FQNNGV. The CDR3 DNA is TGTGCCAGCAGCTCAAGACTAGCGGGCTACGAGCAGTACTTC. Translated, it gives CASSSRLAGYEQYF.

This chain joins TRBV7-6 and TRBJ2-1, with D hard to call. Trimming cost V 5 bases and J 10 bases, with 18 bases left between them. The CDR3 has 14 residues. The germline V gene encodes CDR1 SGHVS and CDR2 FNYEAQ. The CDR3 sequence is CASSPGFRSMEQFF. CDR3 in DNA: TGTGCCAGCAGCCCCGGTTTCAGGAGTATGGAGCAGTTCTTC.

V is TRBV27 and J is TRBJ2-5; possibly TRBD1 for D (5 bases). The CDR3 contains 14 residues. CDR1 MNHEY and CDR2 SMNVEV come from the germline V gene (reference sequence). The V gene lost 1 base and the J gene lost 0 bases, with 6 bases spanning the gap. CDR3 residues: CASSLLGDQETQYF. CDR3 coding DNA: TGTGCCAGCAGTTTATTAGGGGACCAAGAGACCCAGTACTTC.

This chain connects TRBV15 to TRBJ1-1; tentatively, D is TRBD1 (6 bases). This CDR3 has 14 residues. V lost 0 bases to trimming and J lost 7 bases, with 12 bases between them. Germline CDR1 LNHNV, CDR2 YYDKDF (reference sequence). CDR3 protein: CATSRDLDRYEAFF. In DNA form, the CDR3 reads TGTGCCACCAGCAGAGATCTGGACAGATATGAAGCTTTCTTT.

This chain connects TRBV9 to TRBJ2-7; TRBD2 matches 8 bases. This CDR3 spans 15 amino acids. Germline CDR1 is SGDLS and CDR2 is YYNGEE. J gave up 5 bases and V 0 bases, and 7 bases lay outside the gene matches. This chain's CDR3 is CASSVDREGRNEQYF. CDR3 sequence (DNA): TGTGCCAGCAGCGTAGACCGGGAGGGCCGGAACGAGCAGTACTTC.

V usage is TRBV6-1 and J usage is TRBJ2-3; 9 bases line up with TRBD2. The CDR3 extends over 16 amino acids. V dropped 3 bases and J dropped 4; count of bases not matched to a gene: 8. CDR1 is MNHNS and CDR2 is SASEGT in the germline V gene. This CDR3 reads CASSDLAGMLADTQYF. CDR3 nucleotide sequence: TGTGCCAGCAGTGACCTAGCGGGAATGTTGGCAGATACGCAGTATTTT.

This chain uses TRBV27 with TRBJ2-7; no reliable D call. CDR3 size: 14 residues. Germline CDR1 MNHEY, CDR2 SMNVEV (reference sequence). V was clipped by 3 bases and J by 2 bases, with 11 bases between them. For the CDR3, the DNA is TGTGCCAGCAGTTTCCGTGGTGATACCTACGAGCAGTACTTC. It codes for CASSFRGDTYEQYF.

The chain combines TRBV7-9 with TRBJ2-1; TRBD2 aligns across 7 bases. The CDR3 has 16 amino acids. Germline values: CDR1 SEHNR, CDR2 FQNEAQ (reference sequence). With V trimmed by 5 bases and J by 3 bases, 10 bases remained unmatched. The CDR3 is CASSGKAGSYYNEQFF. The CDR3 DNA sequence: TGTGCCAGCAGCGGGAAAGCGGGATCGTACTACAATGAGCAGTTCTTC.

CDR3 nucleotides: TGTGCCAGCAGTTACTCGCGGCAGACCTACGAGCAGTACTTC. It encodes CASSYSRQTYEQYF. V usage is TRBV6-5 and J usage is TRBJ2-7; the D is unclear. V was clipped by 0 bases and J by 2 bases, with 8 bases between them. Germline-derived CDR1 and CDR2 are MNHEY and SVGAGI. This CDR3 spans 14 amino acids.

This chain links TRBV11-2 with TRBJ2-7; D remains ambiguous. The CDR3 is made up of 12 amino acids. V was trimmed by 5 bases and J by 4 bases, leaving 9 bases between them. Germline CDR1 SGHAT, CDR2 FQNNGV. CDR3 DNA: TGTGCCAGCAGCCACCAGAGTTACGAGCAGTACTTC. Encoded protein: CASSHQSYEQYF.

The chain links TRBV7-9 to TRBJ1-4; TRBD1 matches 8 bases. Germline V CDR1 and CDR2: SEHNR, FQNEAQ (reference sequence). The CDR3 covers 16 residues. V dropped 1 base and J dropped 5; count of bases not matched to a gene: 6. The CDR3 bases are TGTGCCAGCAGCTTAGTAGAGGACAGGGACAATGAAAAACTGTTTTTT. It yields the protein CASSLVEDRDNEKLFF.

The J gene is TRBJ1-2, the V gene TRBV28; D not certain. The CDR3 extends over 14 amino acids. Trimming took 10 bases from V and 0 from J, leaving 15 bases between them. Germline CDR1 reads MDHEN; CDR2 reads SYDVKM. The CDR3: CATNPLLANYGYTF. For the CDR3, the DNA is TGTGCCACCAACCCCCTCTTAGCTAACTATGGCTACACCTTC.

V gene TRBV25-1 combines with J gene TRBJ2-5; D uncertain. Deletions cut 1 base from V and 1 base from J, with 10 bases between. CDR1 is MGHDK, CDR2 SYGVNS, per germline. This CDR3 is built from 15 residues. The DNA of the CDR3 is TGTGCCAGCAGTGAATTTCTCAATTCCCAAGAGACCCAGTACTTC. Its translation is CASSEFLNSQETQYF.

This sequence joins TRBV7-9 and TRBJ1-2, with a tentative D call TRBD1 (6 bases). CDR1 and CDR2 (germline): SEHNR, FQNEAQ (reference sequence). Trimming removed 2 bases from V and 4 bases from J, with 11 bases in between. CDR3 size: 14 residues. CDR3 in DNA: TGTGCCAGCAGCTTAAAGGGGGTCGGCTATGGCTACACCTTC. This codes for CASSLKGVGYGYTF.

This rearrangement joins TRBV5-4 to TRBJ1-2, with D perhaps TRBD1 (5 bases). Germline CDR1 SGHNT, CDR2 YYREEE (reference sequence). The CDR3 loop spans 14 amino acids. The V gene lost 3 bases and the J gene lost 3 bases, with 12 bases spanning the gap. This CDR3 is CASSWLTEDYGYTF. DNA of the CDR3: TGTGCCAGCAGCTGGTTGACAGAGGACTATGGCTACACCTTC.